A single sample gave rise to the 26 T cell receptor beta chains below, sequenced in a study of blood T cell repertoires in COVID-19. Sequencing was performed with immunoSEQ multiplex PCR; in TCRdb, only in-frame clones are kept and a portion is missing. Of roughly 150,000 clones listed, 75% to 85% are singletons. Input material: peripheral blood. The receptor source for this set is a man between 60 and 75 years old with acute or convalescent COVID-19.

V usage is TRBV7-6 and J usage is TRBJ2-3; maybe TRBD1 (6 bases). The CDR3 has 16 residues. The ends were cut back, 1 base at V and 6 bases at J, with 17 bases in the middle. Germline CDR1 is SGHVS and CDR2 is FNYEAQ. CDR3 nucleotide sequence: TGTGCCAGCAGCTTAGGGAACAGGGAGAAGTGGGATACGCAGTATTTT. Residues: CASSLGNREKWDTQYF.

This clone was seen a single time. The chain has TRBV7-2 and TRBJ1-1, with D maybe TRBD1 (5 bases). Germline V gene lookup returns CDR1 SGHTA and CDR2 FQGNSA. This CDR3 spans 15 amino acids. V lost 1 base to trimming and J lost 5 bases, with 14 bases between them. The CDR3 bases are TGTGCCAGCAGCTTAGTAGATGTCAGGGTTACTGAAGCTTTCTTT. Translated: CASSLVDVRVTEAFF.

This chain links TRBV5-1 with TRBJ2-7; TRBD1 might be the D (6 bases). Germline CDR1 and CDR2: SGHRS and YFSETQ. CDR3 size: 15 residues. Trimming took off 4 bases at V and 7 bases at J, with 21 bases between the two ends. The CDR3 is CASSGMGQAYEEQYF. In nucleotides, the CDR3 is TGCGCCAGCAGCGGAATGGGACAAGCCTATGAGGAGCAGTACTTC.

The rearrangement uses TRBV18 and TRBJ2-3; 9 nucleotides agree with TRBD1. Trimming took 3 bases from V and 4 from J; bases not matched to a gene: 2. This CDR3 region has 14 residues. Germline lookup yields CDR1 KGHSH and CDR2 LQKENI. The CDR3 loop is CASSPGQGSDTQYF. The CDR3, as DNA: TGTGCCAGCTCACCTGGACAGGGGTCAGATACGCAGTATTTT.

The chain is built from TRBV5-1 and TRBJ2-3, with D perhaps TRBD2 (5 bases). V was pared by 1 base and J by 1 base, with 16 bases between. The CDR3 is 17 residues long. Per germline, CDR1 SGHRS and CDR2 YFSETQ. Here the CDR3 DNA reads TGCGCCAGCAGCTTGCCCCCCGGGCGGGCCCGCACAGATACGCAGTATTTT. Its translation is CASSLPPGRARTDTQYF.

This clone was picked up a small number of times. The chain uses TRBV5-1 and TRBJ1-6, with 8 positions matching TRBD1. CDR1 SGHRS and CDR2 YFSETQ come from the germline V gene. The CDR3 is made up of 14 amino acids. The junction had 3 bases not matched to a gene; V was cut back by 4 bases and J by 6 bases. CDR3 in amino acids: CASSAGQVNSPLHF. The CDR3, as DNA: TGCGCCAGCAGCGCGGGACAGGTTAATTCACCCCTCCACTTT.

The chain employs TRBV11-2 and TRBJ2-7; a weak D match, TRBD2 (6 bases). The V gene's germline CDR1 is SGHAT and CDR2 FQNNGV. Trimming stripped 4 bases from V and 5 bases from J, with 21 bases between. This CDR3 has 16 amino acids. CDR3 residues: CASSSRPGGNLDEQYF. DNA of the CDR3: TGTGCCAGCAGCTCTAGACCCGGGGGAAACCTGGACGAGCAGTACTTC.

V and J are TRBV7-9 and TRBJ1-1; D remains unclear. Germline V gene lookup returns CDR1 SEHNR and CDR2 FQNEAQ (reference sequence). The CDR3 is 13 amino acids. V was cut by 3 bases and J by 5 bases, with 10 bases left in between. The CDR3 DNA sequence: TGTGCCAGCAGCTTGATTCGCGAAACTGAAGCTTTCTTT. Its translation is CASSLIRETEAFF.

The chain carries TRBV12-3 or TRBV12-4 and TRBJ2-6; TRBD2 might be the D (5 bases). The CDR3 is 13 amino acids. V shed 10 bases and J shed 0 bases, with 7 bases lying between them. The CDR3 DNA follows: TGTGCCATCGGGAACTCTGGGGCCAACGTCCTGACTTTC. Residues: CAIGNSGANVLTF.

This sequence joins TRBV4-2 and TRBJ2-7, with D maybe TRBD2 (6 bases). This CDR3 contains 13 residues. The V and J ends lost 0 bases and 9 bases respectively, with 12 bases between them. Germline values: CDR1 LGHNA, CDR2 YNFKEQ. CDR3 bases: TGTGCCAGCAGCCAAGAAGGCGGGGACGTGCAGTACTTC. The encoded protein is CASSQEGGDVQYF.

This rearrangement joins TRBV3-1 (or the pseudogene TRBV3-2) to TRBJ2-2; D gene unclear. The germline V gene has CDR1 LGHDT and CDR2 YNNKEL (reference sequence). The ends were cut back, 3 bases at V and 6 bases at J, with 17 bases in the middle. CDR3 length: 16 amino acids. The CDR3: CASSHPPEQKPGELFF. CDR3 sequence (DNA): TGTGCCAGCAGCCACCCCCCCGAGCAAAAACCCGGGGAGCTGTTTTTT.

In its sample, this clone was seen a few times. The chain couples TRBV21-1 to TRBJ2-7; the tabulated D call, TRBD1, remains unverified against the DNA. TRBV21-1 is tagged as a pseudogene. This CDR3 is built from 16 residues. The CDR3 DNA reads TGTGCCAGCACCCAGAAAGGGACAAGCGGTCCCTACGAGCAGTACTTC. Translated: CASTQKGTSGPYEQYF.

V is TRBV25-1 and J is TRBJ1-3, with TRBD1 matching over 7 bases. CDR3 length equals 18 residues. Germline CDR1 and CDR2: MGHDK and SYGVNS. With V trimmed by 2 bases and J by 2 bases, 12 bases remained unmatched. The CDR3 nucleotides are TGTGCCAGCAGTGAAGAGGGTTTTGTTGACAGGGCTGGAAACACCATATATTTT. Its protein is CASSEEGFVDRAGNTIYF. The variable domain in full, with the rest retrieved from reference TRBV25-1 and TRBJ1-3, is EADIYQTPRYLVIGTGKKITLECSQTMGHDKMYWYQQDPGMELHLIHYSYGVNSTEKGDLSSESTVSRIRTEHFPLTLESARPSHTSQYLCASSEEGFVDRAGNTIYFGEGSWLTVV.

This chain links TRBV5-8 with TRBJ1-4, with a possible D match to TRBD1 (5 bases). The CDR3 totals 15 residues. The V end was cut by 2 bases, the J end by 7 bases, with 15 bases between. Germline CDR1 reads SGHTS; CDR2 reads YDEGEE. CDR3: CASSFSRGGGEKLFF. The CDR3 DNA follows: TGTGCCAGCAGCTTTTCGAGGGGCGGGGGTGAAAAACTGTTTTTT.

The V gene is TRBV5-4, the J gene TRBJ2-1; TRBD1 matches 9 bases. With V trimmed by 4 bases and J by 6 bases, 2 bases remained unmatched. Looked up from germline, CDR1 is SGHNT and CDR2 is YYREEE (reference sequence). This CDR3 contains 13 residues. DNA for the CDR3: TGTGCCAGCAGCGGGACAGGGCTCAATGAGCAGTTCTTC. It specifies CASSGTGLNEQFF. The full variable domain, rest sourced from reference TRBV5-4 and TRBJ2-1, is ETGVTQSPTHLIKTRGQQVTLRCSSQSGHNTVSWYQQALGQGPQFIFQYYREEENGRGNFPPRFSGLQFPNYSSELNVNALELDDSALYLCASSGTGLNEQFFGPGTRLTVL.

The chain recombines TRBV19 with TRBJ1-1; weak D call: TRBD1 (6 bases). There are 15 residues in the CDR3. V lost 6 bases, J lost 0 bases, and 14 bases lay in between. The V gene's germline CDR1 is LNHDA and CDR2 SQIVND (reference sequence). The CDR3 nucleotides read TGTGCCAGTAGGATTGAGGACAGATTGAACACTGAAGCTTTCTTT. Encoded protein: CASRIEDRLNTEAFF.

The V and J genes are TRBV13 and TRBJ2-1; 12 bases are a match to TRBD2. The CDR3 is 16 residues long. Trimming at V came to 4 bases and at J to 4 bases, leaving 5 bases not matched to a gene. The germline V gene encodes CDR1 PRHDT and CDR2 FYEKMQ (reference sequence). The CDR3 spells CASSSGLAGLYNEQFF. Written as DNA, the CDR3 is TGTGCCAGCAGCTCCGGACTAGCGGGACTTTACAATGAGCAGTTCTTC.

V gene TRBV14 combines with J gene TRBJ2-4, with 8 bases that match TRBD2. V dropped 5 bases and J dropped 5; count of bases not matched to a gene: 8. There are 15 residues in the CDR3. CDR1 is SGHDN and CDR2 is FVKESK in the germline V gene. The CDR3 DNA sequence: TGTGCCAGCAGCGAGCGGGAGAAGGCGGAAAACATTCAGTACTTC. Its protein product is CASSEREKAENIQYF.

The chain links TRBV29-1 to TRBJ2-1; possibly TRBD2 for D (5 bases). Germline loops: CDR1 SQVTM, CDR2 ANQGSEA. Trimming shortened V by 6 bases and J by 1 base, and 16 bases separated the two germline ends. CDR3 length: 15 amino acids. In DNA, the CDR3 is TGCAGCGTGGAGCTAGCTTCCCTATCCTACAATGAGCAGTTCTTC. It specifies CSVELASLSYNEQFF.

This chain links TRBV19 with TRBJ2-7; 12 positions agree with TRBD2. This CDR3 spans 15 amino acids. Germline CDR1 reads LNHDA; CDR2 reads SQIVND (reference sequence). The V and J ends lost 8 bases and 1 base, in that order; junction bases with no gene match: 6. CDR3: CASQLAGGISYEQYF. The CDR3 nucleotides read TGTGCCAGTCAACTAGCGGGAGGCATTTCCTACGAGCAGTACTTC.

The chain couples TRBV5-1 to TRBJ2-5, with TRBD2 matching 11 bases. Germline-derived CDR1 and CDR2 are SGHRS and YFSETQ. The length of the CDR3 is 14 residues. V was clipped by 6 bases and J by 4 bases; unmatched bases: 5. The CDR3 spells CASTPGLAGETQYF. Here the CDR3 DNA reads TGCGCCAGCACCCCCGGACTAGCGGGAGAGACCCAGTACTTC.

This chain links TRBV4-1 with TRBJ2-1; 14 bases line up with TRBD2. This CDR3 has 19 residues. The junction had 15 bases not matched to a gene; V was cut back by 2 bases and J by 9 bases. Germline CDR1 and CDR2: MGHRA and YSYEKL. This CDR3 reads CASSQPSGTSGSLSVEQFF. The CDR3 coding sequence is TGCGCCAGCAGCCAACCCTCCGGGACTAGCGGGAGTCTTTCGGTTGAGCAGTTCTTC.

CDR3 sequence: CASREGVSVGELFF. CDR3 sequence (DNA): TGTGCCAGCAGGGAGGGAGTGAGTGTCGGGGAGCTGTTTTTT. The chain joins TRBV9 to TRBJ2-2, with D perhaps TRBD2 (6 bases). The CDR3 extends over 14 amino acids. Germline V gives CDR1 SGDLS, CDR2 YYNGEE. Trimming shortened V by 5 bases and J by 7 bases, and 15 bases separated the two germline ends.

The gene calls are TRBV9 and TRBJ2-5; unclear D gene. This CDR3 spans 14 amino acids. Germline V lookup: CDR1 SGDLS, CDR2 YYNGEE. The germline V and J ends were trimmed by 0 bases and 5 bases, with 11 bases remaining between them. The CDR3 reads CASSVGNARETQYF. CDR3 nucleotide sequence: TGTGCCAGCAGCGTAGGTAACGCTCGGGAGACCCAGTACTTC.

V is TRBV2 and J is TRBJ1-5; D is unresolved. With 7 bases removed from V and 5 bases from J, the gap between germline ends came to 12 bases. Germline V lookup: CDR1 SNHLY, CDR2 FYNNEI. CDR3 length: 13 residues. CDR3 loop: CASKVRDYQPQHF. The CDR3 DNA follows: TGTGCCAGCAAGGTGAGGGATTATCAGCCCCAGCATTTT.

The V gene is TRBV30, the J gene TRBJ1-3; a possible D gene is TRBD1 (5 bases). This CDR3 has 13 amino acids. Germline CDR1 is GTSNPN and CDR2 is SVGIG (reference sequence). The V end lost 4 bases, the J end lost 4 bases, and 11 bases lay between the germline ends. The CDR3: CAWTSGEGNTIYF. For the CDR3, the DNA is TGTGCCTGGACCTCGGGGGAAGGAAACACCATATATTTT.